The T cell receptor beta chain under discussion was sequenced for a study of molecular identifiers for immune sequencing clone quantification. Study outcomes and limitations: In naive cells, clones above 20 RNA copies held under 1% of molecules, whereas in effector cells they held over 98%.

The germline gives CDR1 MGHRA, CDR2 YSYEKL. V was clipped by 2 bases and J by 4 bases; unmatched bases: 6. The length of the CDR3 is 16 residues. Listed TCR primers and previously described methods were used for bulk TCR libraries. TCRdb re-analysed the PCR reads in MiXCR, keeping a single row per CDR3 protein. This table holds some 650,000 distinct CDR3 sequences, 20% found once. This clonotype was seen many times. Its antigen is as yet unknown. Based on a CD8+CD4-CCR7+CD45RA+ profile, naive CD8 T cells were sorted. The chain combines TRBV4-1 with TRBJ2-1; 9 bases are a match to TRBD1. The sequenced sample was naive CD8+ T cells from blood, with Jurkat cell RNA spiked in. The subset: FACS-sorted CD8+CD4-CCR7+CD45RA+ naive T cells. The sequence was obtained from a human donor in good health. Some libraries in this study had Jurkat cell RNA spiked in. CDR3: CASSQYAGQGYNEQFF. In DNA, the CDR3 is TGCGCCAGCAGCCAATATGCAGGACAGGGGTACAATGAGCAGTTCTTC.